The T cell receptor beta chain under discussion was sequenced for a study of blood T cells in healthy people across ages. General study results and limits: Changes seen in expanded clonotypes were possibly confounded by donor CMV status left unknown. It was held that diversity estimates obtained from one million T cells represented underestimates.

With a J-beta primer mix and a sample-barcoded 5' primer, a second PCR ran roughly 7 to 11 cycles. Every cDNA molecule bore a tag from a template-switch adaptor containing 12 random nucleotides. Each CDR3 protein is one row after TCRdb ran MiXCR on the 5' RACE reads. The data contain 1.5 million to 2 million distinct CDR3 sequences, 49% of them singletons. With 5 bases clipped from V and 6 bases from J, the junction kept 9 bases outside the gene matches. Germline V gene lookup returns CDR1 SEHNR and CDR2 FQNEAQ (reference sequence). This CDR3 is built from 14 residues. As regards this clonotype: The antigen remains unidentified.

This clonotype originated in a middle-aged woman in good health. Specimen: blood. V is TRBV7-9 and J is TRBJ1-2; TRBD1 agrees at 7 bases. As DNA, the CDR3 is TGTGCCAGCAGCCCCCGACAGGGAGGGCATGGCTACACCTTC. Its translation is CASSPRQGGHGYTF.